This TCR beta chain stems from a study of T-cell memory formation after mild COVID-19. General study findings and limits: CD4+ contracting clones were mainly CM and EM; CD8+ ones, EMRA.

Trimming pared 2 bases from V and 0 bases from J, leaving 17 bases between. This CDR3 spans 18 amino acids. This clonotype has just a few counts. Its antigen is unidentified. TCRdb called the 5' RACE reads again in MiXCR, with one record for every CDR3 protein. The table shows hundreds of thousands of distinct CDR3 sequences, with about a sixth occurring only once. This TCR derives from a man aged 18 to 35 who had mild COVID-19 (a few samples of this study predate the infection). Cell type and time point are not known. The source material was PBMCs or a T cell subset sorted from them (not recorded which). The chain couples TRBV12-3 or TRBV12-4 to TRBJ1-5; D not certain. The CDR3 coding sequence is TGTGCCAGCAGTTTATCCGGGTGGTCTGGGTATAGCAATCAGCCCCAGCATTTT. Translated, it gives CASSLSGWSGYSNQPQHF.